One and the same sample provided the 13 T cell receptor beta chains below, sequenced in a study of blood T cell repertoires in COVID-19. The protocol was immunoSEQ multiplex PCR, while the TCRdb copy is restricted to in-frame clones and leaves out a portion. The sample has 52,000 or so clones; 85% to 90% are singletons. Source material: peripheral blood. These receptors were taken from a man in his sixties with active COVID-19.

The chain is built from TRBV7-8 and TRBJ2-2; the match to TRBD1 covers 9 bases. Germline lookup yields CDR1 SGHVS and CDR2 FQNEAQ. The CDR3 is 16 amino acids. V lost 5 bases to trimming and J lost 0 bases; unmatched junction nucleotides: 4. CDR3 sequence reads: CASSPRQGANTGELFF. In DNA, the CDR3 is TGTGCCAGCAGCCCCCGACAGGGGGCGAACACCGGGGAGCTGTTTTTT.

The chain has TRBV10-1 and TRBJ2-2; D not resolved. Germline V gene lookup returns CDR1 WNHNN and CDR2 SYGVQD (reference sequence). V gave up 3 bases and J gave up 0 bases, with 8 bases separating them. The CDR3 consists of 15 residues. CDR3 in amino acids: CASSEETPNTGELFF. CDR3 coding DNA: TGCGCCAGCAGTGAAGAGACACCGAACACCGGGGAGCTGTTTTTT.

J is TRBJ2-7 and V is TRBV5-6; 12 positions match TRBD2. The V gene's germline CDR1 is SGHDT and CDR2 YYEEEE. This CDR3 comprises 16 residues. The J segment lost 4 bases and the V segment lost 5 bases, leaving 10 bases of the junction unmatched. The CDR3 reads CASSRLAGVTAYEQYF. CDR3 nucleotide sequence: TGTGCCAGCAGTCGACTAGCGGGAGTAACGGCTTACGAGCAGTACTTC.

The chain links TRBV2 to TRBJ2-3; 12 nucleotides match TRBD2. The CDR3 runs to 18 residues. The germline V gene encodes CDR1 SNHLY and CDR2 FYNNEI. With 5 bases clipped from V and 1 base from J, the junction kept 10 bases outside the gene matches. The CDR3 here is CASSPPSGRALGTDTQYF. DNA for the CDR3: TGTGCCAGCAGTCCCCCTAGCGGGAGGGCCTTGGGCACAGATACGCAGTATTTT.

The chain couples TRBV3-1 (or the pseudogene TRBV3-2) to TRBJ2-1, with 12 bases identical to TRBD2. Trimming removed 4 bases from V and 0 bases from J; junction bases left unmatched: 10. CDR3 size: 19 residues. Per the germline V gene, CDR1 is LGHDT and CDR2 is YNNKEL (reference sequence). The CDR3 sequence: CASSLLPSGRGSSYNEQFF. The CDR3 nucleotides are TGTGCCAGCAGCCTGCTTCCTAGCGGGAGGGGGAGCTCCTACAATGAGCAGTTCTTC.

This clone occurred once. This chain uses TRBV9 with TRBJ2-1; D is possibly TRBD2 (6 bases). This CDR3 has 14 residues. The V gene's germline CDR1 is SGDLS and CDR2 YYNGEE. Trimming shortened V by 3 bases and J by 7 bases, and 14 bases separated the two germline ends. CDR3 in amino acids: CASSASGQGNEQFF. As DNA, the CDR3 is TGTGCCAGCAGCGCAAGCGGGCAAGGGAATGAGCAGTTCTTC.

The CDR3 bases are TGTGCCATCAGTAGTCGGGAGCAGGGGGCGGGGAATGAGCAGTTCTTC. Translating gives CAISSREQGAGNEQFF. The genes are TRBV10-3 and TRBJ2-1; TRBD1 aligns across 8 bases. Germline V CDR1 and CDR2: ENHRY, SYGVKD. CDR3 length: 16 amino acids. The V and J ends lost 5 bases and 7 bases, in that order; junction bases with no gene match: 13.

This clone was seen a handful of times. The rearrangement links TRBV6-5 to TRBJ2-1, with D tentatively TRBD1 (6 bases). This CDR3 has 12 amino acids. Germline CDR1 and CDR2: MNHEY and SVGAGI. V was trimmed by 7 bases and J by 8 bases, leaving 12 bases between them. The CDR3 bases are TGTGCCAGCATCAAATCAGGGGATGAGCAGTTCTTC. Translated, it gives CASIKSGDEQFF.

This sequence joins TRBV9 and TRBJ1-1; 9 nucleotides agree with TRBD1. CDR1 SGDLS and CDR2 YYNGEE come from the germline V gene. V lost 4 bases to trimming and J lost 11 bases; unmatched junction nucleotides: 9. The CDR3 totals 13 residues. The CDR3 is CASSSDGTGIAFF. CDR3 sequence (DNA): TGTGCCAGCAGCTCTGACGGGACAGGGATCGCTTTCTTT.

This rearrangement joins TRBV7-9 to TRBJ2-7, with D hard to call. Germline-derived CDR1 and CDR2 are SEHNR and FQNEAQ (reference sequence). CDR3 length: 13 amino acids. V was trimmed by 5 bases and J by 3 bases, leaving 11 bases between them. The CDR3 nucleotides read TGTGCCAGCAGCCCCTTAGCTGACTACGAGCAGTACTTC. The encoded protein is CASSPLADYEQYF.

The V call is TRBV5-1, the J call TRBJ2-7; the match to TRBD1 covers 7 bases. This CDR3 spans 12 amino acids. Germline V gene sequence: CDR1 SGHRS, CDR2 YFSETQ. Trimming cost V 4 bases and J 4 bases; bases outside gene matches: 2. In nucleotides, the CDR3 is TGCGCCAGCAGCCTACAGGGGTACGAGCAGTACTTC. Its protein product is CASSLQGYEQYF.

The chain uses TRBV9 and TRBJ2-7; perhaps TRBD2 as D (5 bases). The germline CDR1 and CDR2 sequences are SGDLS and YYNGEE. V was shortened by 0 bases and J by 7 bases, with 17 bases between the two germline ends. The CDR3 contains 15 residues. CDR3 coding DNA: TGTGCCAGCAGCGTAGCAACGACTCCGGGGAGTGAGCAGTACTTC. This encodes CASSVATTPGSEQYF.

The chain joins TRBV9 to TRBJ1-2, with 12 bases lining up with TRBD1. CDR1 is SGDLS, CDR2 YYNGEE, per germline. Unmatched junction bases numbered 8, after V lost 4 bases and J lost 7 bases. There are 15 residues in the CDR3. As DNA, the CDR3 is TGTGCCAGCAGCATACCGGGACAGGGGGCGCTTGGCTACACCTTC. As protein: CASSIPGQGALGYTF.